A single sample is the source of the 9 T cell receptor beta chains below, sequenced in a study of vaccination effects on CD4 cells after COVID-19. Sequencing used immunoSEQ multiplex PCR; TCRdb keeps in-frame clones, though not all of them. The data show roughly 76,000 clones, approximately 74% seen once. No antigen is known for these receptors. Sequencing followed a ViraFEST assay step that expanded antigen-specific CD4+ T cells with viral peptide pools. With more than 9 days of culture completed, CD4+ T cells were isolated. Sequencing used CD4+ T cells from PBMCs cultured with HCoV-229E spike peptides, obtained before COVID-19 vaccination. Every receptor here comes from a human donor who received a COVID-19 vaccine.

The chain couples TRBV10-3 to TRBJ1-2; 9 bases fit TRBD1. This CDR3 is 16 amino acids long. The germline V gene has CDR1 ENHRY and CDR2 SYGVKD. The V and J ends lost 5 bases and 6 bases, in that order; junction bases with no gene match: 13. The CDR3 DNA follows: TGTGCCATCAGTCTAGACCAGGGACAGGGTGGCGATGGCTACACCTTC. Translated, it gives CAISLDQGQGGDGYTF.

The V call is TRBV27, the J call TRBJ2-7; TRBD2 matches 8 bases. This CDR3 has 14 residues. Trimming at V came to 5 bases and at J to 2 bases, leaving 5 bases not matched to a gene. In germline, CDR1 is MNHEY, CDR2 SMNVEV (reference sequence). CDR3 nucleotide sequence: TGTGCCAGCAGTCCTCGGGAGGGAACCTACGAGCAGTACGTC. It yields the protein CASSPREGTYEQYV.

The chain uses TRBV18 and TRBJ2-2; either TRBD1 or TRBD2 may supply D (5 bases each). V was cut by 3 bases and J by 4 bases, with 9 bases left in between. The germline V gene has CDR1 KGHSH and CDR2 LQKENI. The CDR3 has 14 residues. The CDR3 DNA is TGTGCCAGCTCACCGGGACGGACCACCGGGGAGCTGTTTTTT. It codes for CASSPGRTTGELFF. The entire variable domain, with the rest obtained from reference TRBV18 and TRBJ2-2, is as follows: NAGVMQNPRHLVRRRGQEARLRCSPMKGHSHVYWYRQLPEEGLKFMVYLQKENIIDESGMPKERFSAEFPKEGPSILRIQQVVRGDSAAYFCASSPGRTTGELFFGEGSRLTVL.

With regard to this clone: The sample holds other DNA sequences that translate to the same CDR3. The chain joins TRBV6-1 to TRBJ1-2; D unresolved. This CDR3 comprises 14 residues. The germline CDR1 and CDR2 sequences are MNHNS and SASEGT. Trimming removed 3 bases at V and 4 bases at J, with 12 bases between. CDR3 region: CASSEEAGGYGYTF. CDR3 in DNA: TGTGCCAGCAGTGAGGAGGCAGGCGGCTATGGCTACACCTTC.

This sequence joins TRBV21-1 and TRBJ2-4; the table's D gene call, TRBD1, was not cross checked with the DNA. TRBV21-1 is tagged as a pseudogene. The length of the CDR3 is 17 residues. CDR3 bases: TGTGCCAGCAGCAAGATGGCAGGGGAACGAGCCAAAAACATTCAGTACTTC. Translation gives CASSKMAGERAKNIQYF.

The chain employs TRBV6-5 and TRBJ2-1, with TRBD2 matching over 14 bases. In germline, CDR1 is MNHEY, CDR2 SVGAGI. The length of the CDR3 is 15 residues. V was clipped by 8 bases and J by 6 bases; unmatched bases: 6. CDR3 residues: CASPGTSGGVNEQFF. The DNA of the CDR3 is TGTGCCAGCCCTGGGACTAGCGGGGGAGTCAATGAGCAGTTCTTC.

The chain joins TRBV12-5 to TRBJ1-4, with 9 bases aligning to TRBD1. V lost 0 bases, J lost 7 bases, and 6 bases stayed unmatched. The germline gives CDR1 LGHNT, CDR2 FRNRAP. CDR3 length: 16 amino acids. For the CDR3, the DNA is TGTGCTAGTGGTTTGGTACAGGGGGCGAATCTTGAAAAACTGTTTTTT. Translated: CASGLVQGANLEKLFF.

The chain recombines TRBV11-2 with TRBJ1-5; D is perhaps TRBD1 (6 bases). Germline V gene lookup returns CDR1 SGHAT and CDR2 FQNNGV. The CDR3 contains 13 residues. V was trimmed by 5 bases and J by 11 bases, leaving 16 bases between them. The CDR3 nucleotides are TGTGCCAGCAGCGGACAGCCGGACGCGGCCCAGCATTTT. Residues: CASSGQPDAAQHF.

This rearrangement joins TRBV7-3 to TRBJ2-1; 9 bases match TRBD2. This CDR3 is built from 17 residues. Trimming cost V 2 bases and J 9 bases; bases outside gene matches: 14. Germline values: CDR1 SGHTA, CDR2 FQGTGA. CDR3 protein: CASSLGPIGGGAVEQFF. DNA for the CDR3: TGTGCCAGCAGCTTAGGGCCCATCGGCGGGGGGGCGGTTGAGCAGTTCTTC.